Sequencing of this TCR beta chain was carried out in a study of chemoradiotherapy in HPV16-positive cancers. The study's findings and limits: Candidate HPV-specific clones and E7-related TCR motifs grew in tumor during treatment.

Concerning this clone itself: The antigen is undetermined.

The data were produced by immunoSEQ multiplex PCR, yet TCRdb's version contains in-frame clones alone and is incomplete. The data contain 5,100 or so clones, 78% of them singletons. Trimming took off 4 bases at V and 0 bases at J, with 19 bases between the two ends. This CDR3 contains 19 residues. Per the germline V gene, CDR1 is LGHNA and CDR2 is YSLEER. The sequence derives from a human donor with HPV-associated anogenital cancer. The chain couples TRBV4-3 to TRBJ2-6; perhaps TRBD1 as D (5 bases). This specimen was collected from a patient who underwent chemoradiotherapy. DNA of the CDR3: TGCGCCAGCAGCCGTGGTGCAGGGAATTTCCACTCTGGGGCCAACGTCCTGACTTTC. This gives the protein CASSRGAGNFHSGANVLTF.